These 17 T cell receptor beta chains share one sample of origin, sequenced in a study of T-cell memory formation after mild COVID-19. One entry per CDR3 protein results from TCRdb running MiXCR on the 5' RACE reads. In the table there are some 70,000 distinct CDR3 sequences, 15% to 20% of which are singletons. Sequencing used PBMCs or a T cell subset sorted from them (not recorded which). The receptors derive from an adult woman who had mild COVID-19 (a few samples of this study predate the infection). Cell type and time point are not known.

This clonotype was recorded at least ten times. The chain recombines TRBV12-3 or TRBV12-4 with TRBJ2-5; D may be TRBD1 (6 bases). The CDR3 totals 14 residues. The V end was cut by 3 bases, the J end by 1 base, with 9 bases between. CDR3 in amino acids: CASSFGTIQETQYF. DNA for the CDR3: TGTGCCAGCAGTTTCGGGACAATCCAAGAGACCCAGTACTTC.

The rearrangement links TRBV2 to TRBJ2-5; no definite D call. With 2 bases removed from V and 2 bases from J, the gap between germline ends came to 15 bases. CDR1 and CDR2 (germline): SNHLY, FYNNEI. This CDR3 spans 16 amino acids. CDR3 residues: CASSERFAESQETQYF. The DNA of the CDR3 is TGTGCCAGCAGTGAAAGGTTTGCGGAAAGTCAAGAGACCCAGTACTTC.

The gene calls are TRBV4-2 and TRBJ2-7, with 10 bases that match TRBD2. V dropped 0 bases and J dropped 1; count of bases not matched to a gene: 0. Germline CDR1 LGHNA, CDR2 YNFKEQ. The CDR3 loop spans 15 amino acids. CDR3 region: CASSQELAGSYEQYF. CDR3 DNA: TGTGCCAGCAGCCAAGAACTAGCGGGGTCCTACGAGCAGTACTTC.

A note on this clonotype: A much more abundant neighbour one base away suggests this may be a read error. This chain connects TRBV7-9 to TRBJ1-1, with D uncertain. The CDR3 has 12 amino acids. V lost 1 base and J 4 bases, leaving 4 bases between the germline ends. Germline V gene sequence: CDR1 SEHNR, CDR2 FQNEAQ (reference sequence). The CDR3 nucleotides are TGTGCCAGCAGCTTAGGGATCACTGAAGCTTTCTTT. It yields the protein CASSLGITEAFF.

This clonotype has just a few counts. This chain connects TRBV12-3 or TRBV12-4 to TRBJ2-3; 13 bases fit TRBD2. V gave up 4 bases and J gave up 4 bases; unmatched junction bases: 14. This CDR3 spans 19 amino acids. CDR3 sequence (DNA): TGTGCCAGCAGTTCTCCCGCGGGACTAGCGGGATCTCCGGCAGATACGCAGTATTTT. Its protein product is CASSSPAGLAGSPADTQYF.

The chain recombines TRBV4-1 with TRBJ2-2, with D possibly matching TRBD1 (6 bases). Germline-derived CDR1 and CDR2 are MGHRA and YSYEKL. The CDR3 is 14 amino acids. Trimming left V 1 base short and J 3 bases short, with 6 bases between. Here the CDR3 DNA reads TGCGCCAGCAGCCAAGGGACAGACACCGGGGAGCTGTTTTTT. Translated: CASSQGTDTGELFF.

This clonotype has only a few counts. V and J are TRBV4-2 and TRBJ2-7; possible D gene TRBD1, 6 bases. V was pared by 1 base and J by 7 bases, with 11 bases between. The CDR3 has 13 residues. Germline V gives CDR1 LGHNA, CDR2 YNFKEQ. The CDR3 here is CASSQGQDGEQYF. The CDR3 region has the DNA TGTGCCAGCAGCCAAGGACAGGATGGGGAGCAGTACTTC.

There are a few counts of this clonotype. The V gene is TRBV6-5, the J gene TRBJ2-7; 7 nucleotides agree with TRBD1. CDR3 length: 14 amino acids. The germline V gene has CDR1 MNHEY and CDR2 SVGAGI. V dropped 5 bases and J dropped 1; count of bases not matched to a gene: 5. CDR3 in DNA: TGTGCCAGCAGTCCTAGGGACAGATCCTACGAGCAGTACTTC. Translating it yields CASSPRDRSYEQYF.

This CDR3 is CASSYSVYEQYF. The CDR3 DNA reads as TGTGCCAGCAGTTACTCTGTCTACGAGCAGTACTTC. V and J are TRBV6-6 and TRBJ2-7; D uncertain. The germline gives CDR1 MNHNY, CDR2 SVGAGI (reference sequence). CDR3 length: 12 amino acids. V shed 0 bases and J shed 3 bases, with 3 bases lying between them.

The chain couples TRBV7-8 to TRBJ2-7, with 7 nucleotides matching TRBD1. Germline V gene data show CDR1 as SGHVS and CDR2 as FQNEAQ. The CDR3 is 14 amino acids. After removal of 0 bases from V and 4 bases from J, the junction contained 3 bases not matched to a gene. The CDR3 DNA is TGTGCCAGCAGCTTAGCAACAGGGGTTTACGAGCAGTACTTC. Encoded protein: CASSLATGVYEQYF.

J is TRBJ2-1 and V is TRBV5-6; the D is unclear. V dropped 3 bases and J dropped 1 base, with 11 bases sitting between them. The CDR3 spans 15 residues. Germline lookup yields CDR1 SGHDT and CDR2 YYEEEE. The CDR3 here is CASSSSGDSYNEQFF. The CDR3 DNA reads as TGTGCCAGCAGCTCCTCTGGGGATTCCTACAATGAGCAGTTCTTC.

This chain links TRBV27 with TRBJ2-7, with 8 positions matching TRBD2. CDR3 length equals 13 residues. With V trimmed by 6 bases and J by 7 bases, 8 bases remained unmatched. Germline V gives CDR1 MNHEY, CDR2 SMNVEV (reference sequence). The CDR3 nucleotides are TGTGCCAGCAGATCAGCGGGGGAGGGGGAGCAGTACTTC. This encodes CASRSAGEGEQYF.

The chain couples TRBV25-1 to TRBJ2-1; D call uncertain. CDR1 and CDR2 from the germline V gene are MGHDK and SYGVNS. V was pared by 1 base and J by 5 bases, with 12 bases between. This CDR3 contains 15 residues. CDR3 DNA: TGTGCCAGCAGTGAATTCGGTAGCATGGACAATGAGCAGTTCTTC. Translation: CASSEFGSMDNEQFF.

This clonotype was seen a few times. The chain uses TRBV5-6 and TRBJ2-5; the match to TRBD1 covers 8 bases. V shed 3 bases and J 5 bases; nucleotides not matched to a gene: 15. The CDR3 sequence is 17 residues long. The germline V gene encodes CDR1 SGHDT and CDR2 YYEEEE. For the CDR3, the DNA is TGTGCCAGCAGCTCAGTTCGACAGGGGTCCCCTCGGGAGACCCAGTACTTC. Its protein is CASSSVRQGSPRETQYF. Full variable domain (rest looked up from reference TRBV5-6 and TRBJ2-5): DAGVTQSPTHLIKTRGQQVTLRCSPKSGHDTVSWYQQALGQGPQFIFQYYEEEERQRGNFPDRFSGHQFPNYSSELNVNALLLGDSALYLCASSSVRQGSPRETQYFGPGTRLLVL.

This chain uses TRBV11-2 with TRBJ2-1, with 8 bases that match TRBD2. In germline, CDR1 is SGHAT, CDR2 FQNNGV. V was pared by 6 bases and J by 4 bases, with 11 bases of the junction left unmatched. The CDR3 extends over 16 amino acids. The CDR3: CASSRWLGLEYNEQFF. CDR3 coding DNA: TGTGCCAGCAGTCGATGGTTGGGACTAGAGTACAATGAGCAGTTCTTC.

The gene calls are TRBV9 and TRBJ2-5, with 9 bases fitting TRBD1. The V and J ends lost 4 bases and 4 bases, in that order; junction bases with no gene match: 8. Per germline, CDR1 SGDLS and CDR2 YYNGEE. The CDR3 extends over 15 amino acids. CDR3 DNA: TGTGCCAGCAGCCCCCGGGACAGGGTAATAGAGACCCAGTACTTC. This encodes CASSPRDRVIETQYF.

This chain links TRBV6-5 with TRBJ2-1; the D is unclear. V was cut by 0 bases and J by 8 bases, with 23 bases left in between. CDR1 and CDR2 (germline): MNHEY, SVGAGI. The CDR3 covers 18 residues. CDR3 region: CASSYSPPPAREVDEQFF. The DNA of the CDR3 is TGTGCCAGCAGTTACTCGCCTCCACCAGCTCGAGAGGTGGATGAGCAGTTCTTC.